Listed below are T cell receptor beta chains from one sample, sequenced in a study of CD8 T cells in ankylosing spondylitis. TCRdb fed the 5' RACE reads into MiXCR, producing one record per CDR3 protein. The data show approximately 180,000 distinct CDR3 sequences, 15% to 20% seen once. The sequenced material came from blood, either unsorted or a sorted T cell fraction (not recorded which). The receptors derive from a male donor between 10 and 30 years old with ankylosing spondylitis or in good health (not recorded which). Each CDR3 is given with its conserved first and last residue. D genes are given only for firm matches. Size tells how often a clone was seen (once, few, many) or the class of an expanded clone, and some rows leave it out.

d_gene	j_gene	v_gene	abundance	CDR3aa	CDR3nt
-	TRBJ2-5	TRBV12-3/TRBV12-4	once	CASSWGVGGTQYF	TGTGCCAGCAGTTGGGGAGTGGGGGGGACCCAGTACTTC
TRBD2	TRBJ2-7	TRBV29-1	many	CSVEGLAGDPYEQYF	TGCAGCGTCGAGGGGCTAGCGGGAGACCCCTACGAGCAGTACTTC
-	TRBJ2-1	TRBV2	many	CASSSLRGVGNEQFF	TGTGCCAGCAGCAGTTTGCGCGGGGTGGGCAATGAGCAGTTCTTC
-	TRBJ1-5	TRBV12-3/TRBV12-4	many	CASSLEGESNQPQHF	TGTGCCAGCAGTTTAGAGGGGGAAAGCAATCAGCCCCAGCATTTT
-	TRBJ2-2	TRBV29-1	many	CSVVSTGELFF	TGCAGCGTTGTCAGCACCGGGGAGCTGTTTTTT
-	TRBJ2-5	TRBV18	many	CASSPGQLQETQYF	TGTGCCAGCTCACCGGGACAACTCCAAGAGACCCAGTACTTC
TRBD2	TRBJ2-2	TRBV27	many	CASSLSPSGTLGGELFF	TGTGCCAGCAGTTTATCGCCTAGCGGGACCTTAGGAGGGGAGCTGTTTTTT
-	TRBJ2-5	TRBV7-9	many	CASSFVQGETQYF	TGTGCCAGCAGCTTTGTCCAGGGAGAGACCCAGTACTTC
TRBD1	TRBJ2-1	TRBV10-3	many	CAILADRENNEQFF	TGTGCCATCTTAGCGGACAGGGAGAACAATGAGCAGTTCTTC
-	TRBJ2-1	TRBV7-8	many	CASSLAQETTQFF	TGTGCCAGCAGCTTAGCGCAAGAGACTACGCAGTTCTTC
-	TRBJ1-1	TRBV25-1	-	CATTKPGDDEAFF	TGTGCCACCACGAAACCGGGGGACGATGAAGCTTTCTTT
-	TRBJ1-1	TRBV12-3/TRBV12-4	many	CASSFSGNTEAFF	TGTGCCAGCAGTTTCTCGGGGAACACTGAAGCTTTCTTT
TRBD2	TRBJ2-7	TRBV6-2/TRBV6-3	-	CASRTSGSSSYEQYF	TGTGCCAGCAGGACGAGCGGGAGTAGCTCCTACGAGCAGTACTTC
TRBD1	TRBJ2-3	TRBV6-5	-	CASSYSRGQSTDTQYF	TGTGCCAGCAGTTACTCGAGGGGACAGTCTACAGATACGCAGTATTTT
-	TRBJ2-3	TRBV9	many	CASSPRRRGDTQYF	TGTGCCAGCAGCCCCAGGCGGAGGGGCGATACGCAGTATTTT
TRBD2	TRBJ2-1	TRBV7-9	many	CASSLIPGLAGVDYNEQFF	TGTGCCAGCAGCCTCATCCCGGGACTAGCGGGAGTAGACTACAATGAGCAGTTCTTC
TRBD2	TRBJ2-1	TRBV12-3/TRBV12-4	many	CASGTRAGGTFNEQFF	TGTGCCAGCGGGACCCGAGCGGGAGGTACATTCAATGAGCAGTTCTTC
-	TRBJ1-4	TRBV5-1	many	CASRFDGYEKLFF	TGCGCCAGCAGATTTGACGGATATGAAAAACTGTTTTTT
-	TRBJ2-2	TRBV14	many	CASSQFFITGELFF	TGTGCCAGCAGCCAATTTTTCATCACCGGGGAGCTGTTTTTT
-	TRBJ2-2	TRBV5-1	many	CASSSQNTGELFF	TGCGCCAGCAGCTCCCAGAACACCGGGGAGCTGTTTTTT
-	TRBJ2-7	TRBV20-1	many	CSARTFTYEQYF	TGCAGTGCTAGGACTTTTACCTACGAGCAGTACTTC
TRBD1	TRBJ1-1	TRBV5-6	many	CASSEGQESFF	TGTGCCAGCAGCGAAGGACAGGAATCTTTCTTT
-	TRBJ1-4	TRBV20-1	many	CSARPPDGAASNEKLFF	TGCAGTGCTAGACCCCCCGATGGGGCAGCCAGTAATGAAAAACTGTTTTTT
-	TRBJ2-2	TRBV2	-	CASSLIKPNTGELFF	TGTGCCAGCAGTCTGATAAAGCCGAACACCGGGGAGCTGTTTTTT
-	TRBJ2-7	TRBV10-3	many	CAISDTGSSYEQYF	TGTGCCATCAGTGATACGGGGAGCTCCTACGAGCAGTACTTC
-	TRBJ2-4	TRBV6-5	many	CASRGRDGKNIQYF	TGTGCCAGCAGGGGCAGGGACGGCAAAAACATTCAGTACTTC
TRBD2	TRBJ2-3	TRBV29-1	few	CSVTRTSGMADTQYF	TGCAGCGTGACCAGGACTAGCGGGATGGCGGATACGCAGTATTTT
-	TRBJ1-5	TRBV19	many	CASSGWQGDSNQPQHF	TGTGCCAGTAGTGGGTGGCAGGGCGATAGCAATCAGCCCCAGCATTTT
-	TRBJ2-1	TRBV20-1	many	CSARDRAVSYNEQFF	TGCAGTGCTAGAGATCGCGCGGTCTCCTACAATGAGCAGTTCTTC
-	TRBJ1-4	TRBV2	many	CASSPDGRGTEKLFF	TGTGCCAGCAGTCCCGACGGCCGGGGGACTGAAAAACTGTTTTTT
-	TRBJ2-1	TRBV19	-	CASSPGAGEQFF	TGTGCCAGTAGCCCTGGGGCTGGGGAGCAGTTCTTC
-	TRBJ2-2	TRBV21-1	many	CASSKNIKTSGRASGTGELFF	TGTGCCAGCAGCAAAAACATCAAGACTAGCGGGAGGGCCTCGGGCACCGGGGAGCTGTTTTTT
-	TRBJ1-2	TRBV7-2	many	CASSLAGNYGYTF	TGTGCCAGCAGCTTAGCAGGGAACTATGGCTACACCTTC
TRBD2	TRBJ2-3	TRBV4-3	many	CASSQSAGGKDTQYF	TGCGCCAGCAGCCAAAGTGCGGGAGGGAAAGATACGCAGTATTTT
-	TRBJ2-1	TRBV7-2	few	CASSWDLDNEQFF	TGTGCCAGCAGCTGGGACCTAGACAATGAGCAGTTCTTC
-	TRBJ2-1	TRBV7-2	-	CASSLVASRVINNEQFF	TGTGCCAGCAGCTTAGTGGCCAGCCGTGTAATAAACAATGAGCAGTTCTTC
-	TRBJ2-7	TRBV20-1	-	CSARDGRTYEQYF	TGCAGTGCTAGAGATGGCAGAACCTACGAGCAGTACTTC
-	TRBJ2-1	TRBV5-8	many	CASSLGLVNEQFF	TGTGCCAGCAGCTTGGGGTTAGTGAATGAGCAGTTCTTC
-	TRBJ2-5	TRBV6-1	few	CASKVRTQWPTETQYF	TGTGCCAGCAAGGTGCGGACCCAATGGCCAACAGAGACCCAGTACTTC
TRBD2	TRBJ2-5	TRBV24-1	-	CATSDPTRSGKRETQYF	TGTGCCACCAGTGACCCAACTCGTAGCGGGAAACGAGAGACCCAGTACTTC
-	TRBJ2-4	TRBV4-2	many	CASSQLGNIQYF	TGTGCCAGCAGCCAGTTGGGGAACATTCAGTACTTC
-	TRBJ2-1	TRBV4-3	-	CASSQDGFGSRAGEQFF	TGCGCCAGCAGCCAAGACGGGTTCGGGTCTCGGGCGGGTGAGCAGTTCTTC
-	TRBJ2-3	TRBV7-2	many	CASSLDPPDVAPSQYF	TGTGCCAGCAGCTTAGACCCCCCGGACGTAGCTCCATCGCAGTATTTT
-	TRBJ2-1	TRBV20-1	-	CSARDLGNEQFF	TGCAGTGCTAGAGATTTGGGTAATGAGCAGTTCTTC
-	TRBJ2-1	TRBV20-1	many	CSARDLSAGQEQFF	TGCAGTGCTAGAGATCTCTCTGCGGGACAAGAGCAGTTCTTC
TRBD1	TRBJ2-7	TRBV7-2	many	CASSRPGTGIYEQYF	TGTGCCAGCAGCCGGCCCGGGACAGGGATCTACGAGCAGTACTTC
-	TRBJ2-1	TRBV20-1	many	CRGSRGDEQFF	TGCAGAGGCAGTAGGGGGGATGAGCAGTTCTTC
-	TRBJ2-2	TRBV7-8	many	CASSQRRHGELFF	TGTGCCAGCAGCCAGCGGCGCCACGGGGAGCTGTTTTTT
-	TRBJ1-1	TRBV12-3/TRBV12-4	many	CASSLASGNTEAFF	TGTGCCAGCAGTTTAGCGTCAGGGAACACTGAAGCTTTCTTT
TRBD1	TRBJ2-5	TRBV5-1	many	CASSLAGQVGETQYF	TGCGCCAGCAGCTTGGCGGGACAGGTCGGGGAGACCCAGTACTTC
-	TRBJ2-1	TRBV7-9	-	CATFQRNEQFF	TGTGCCACCTTCCAGAGGAATGAGCAGTTCTTC